This is a list of T cell receptor beta chains from one sample in a study of T cells in Graves' hyperthyroidism and ophthalmopathy. TCRdb re-derived calls from the multiplex PCR reads in MiXCR, one entry per CDR3 protein. The data contain roughly 420,000 distinct CDR3 sequences, approximately 15% of them singletons. The sequenced sample consisted of blood. These receptors originate from a woman under 30 with Graves' hyperthyroidism. Both conserved end residues are part of each CDR3. Each record gives: V gene, clone size, J gene, D gene, CDR3 DNA, CDR3 protein. A D gene is named only where the DNA matches it firmly. Some rows have no size entry. The others give once, few or many, or a class for an expanded clone.

V gene: TRBV12-3/TRBV12-4
clone size: .
J gene: TRBJ2-4
D gene: .
CDR3 DNA: TGTGCCAGCAGTTTACGGTCAGTTCAGCACTTC
CDR3 protein: CASSLRSVQHF

V gene: TRBV10-3
clone size: few
J gene: TRBJ2-1
D gene: TRBD1
CDR3 DNA: TGTGCCATCAGTGTGTTGGGACAGTACAATGAGCAGTTCTTC
CDR3 protein: CAISVLGQYNEQFF

V gene: TRBV28
clone size: .
J gene: TRBJ1-5
D gene: .
CDR3 DNA: TGTGCCAGCAGTCCCTTAGCGGGAGGGCGAAGCAATCAGCCCCAGCATTTT
CDR3 protein: CASSPLAGGRSNQPQHF

V gene: TRBV2
clone size: .
J gene: TRBJ1-5
D gene: .
CDR3 DNA: TGTGCCGGCAGTACAGGGTTCAATCAGCCCCAGCATTTT
CDR3 protein: CAGSTGFNQPQHF

V gene: TRBV7-3
clone size: many
J gene: TRBJ2-1
D gene: .
CDR3 DNA: TGTGCCAGCAGCTCTGGACCCCGGGGAGAGCAGTTCTTC
CDR3 protein: CASSSGPRGEQFF

V gene: TRBV6-1
clone size: many
J gene: TRBJ2-1
D gene: TRBD2
CDR3 DNA: TGTGCCAGCAATCGAGCGGGAAGGTCCTCCTACAATGAGCAGTTCTTC
CDR3 protein: CASNRAGRSSYNEQFF

V gene: TRBV5-1
clone size: many
J gene: TRBJ2-7
D gene: TRBD1
CDR3 DNA: TGCGCCAGCAGCTTGCTTCCGGGACAGGGTGGGCACGAGCAGTACTTC
CDR3 protein: CASSLLPGQGGHEQYF

V gene: TRBV2
clone size: few
J gene: TRBJ2-5
D gene: TRBD2
CDR3 DNA: TGTGCCAGCGGACTAGCGGGGGTCGAGACCCAGTACTTC
CDR3 protein: CASGLAGVETQYF

V gene: TRBV7-3
clone size: many
J gene: TRBJ2-1
D gene: TRBD2
CDR3 DNA: TGTGCCAGCAGCTTACCGGGCACCACTAGCGGCTACAATGAGCAGTTCTTC
CDR3 protein: CASSLPGTTSGYNEQFF

V gene: TRBV18
clone size: many
J gene: TRBJ1-2
D gene: TRBD1
CDR3 DNA: TGTGCCAGCTCAGGACAGGGGGCGGTCGGCTACACCTTC
CDR3 protein: CASSGQGAVGYTF

V gene: TRBV5-5
clone size: .
J gene: TRBJ1-4
D gene: .
CDR3 DNA: TGTGCCAGCAGCTTGGTCTGGGGAGAAAATGAAAAACTGTTTTTT
CDR3 protein: CASSLVWGENEKLFF

V gene: TRBV7-9
clone size: many
J gene: TRBJ1-2
D gene: .
CDR3 DNA: TGTGCCAGCAGCTTAAGGGGGGGCGCGGATGGCTACACCTTC
CDR3 protein: CASSLRGGADGYTF

V gene: TRBV7-6
clone size: .
J gene: TRBJ2-2
D gene: TRBD2
CDR3 DNA: TGTGCCAGCAGCCCGCAATCCCCTTCTAGCGGGACAACCGGGGAGCTGTTTTTT
CDR3 protein: CASSPQSPSSGTTGELFF

V gene: TRBV27
clone size: many
J gene: TRBJ1-6
D gene: TRBD1
CDR3 DNA: TGTGCCAGCAACCCGGGACAGGGGGCTTTGGCCCTCCACTTT
CDR3 protein: CASNPGQGALALHF

V gene: TRBV12-3/TRBV12-4
clone size: many
J gene: TRBJ1-2
D gene: .
CDR3 DNA: TGTGCCAGCAGTTTTCTACCAGGGACGTATGGCTACACCTTC
CDR3 protein: CASSFLPGTYGYTF

V gene: TRBV24-1
clone size: many
J gene: TRBJ1-2
D gene: .
CDR3 DNA: TGTGCCACCAGAGACACAGGGACGGATTATGGCTACACCTTC
CDR3 protein: CATRDTGTDYGYTF

V gene: TRBV4-3
clone size: .
J gene: TRBJ2-3
D gene: .
CDR3 DNA: TGCGCCAGCAGCCAAGGGGGGGCCTCAAGGACAGATACGCAGTATTTT
CDR3 protein: CASSQGGASRTDTQYF

V gene: TRBV29-1
clone size: few
J gene: TRBJ2-2
D gene: .
CDR3 DNA: TGCAGCGTTGTCGAAACCGGGGAGCTGTTTTTT
CDR3 protein: CSVVETGELFF

V gene: TRBV27
clone size: many
J gene: TRBJ1-1
D gene: .
CDR3 DNA: TGTGCCAGCAGTTTATCCACAGTGTCGACTGAAGCTTTCTTT
CDR3 protein: CASSLSTVSTEAFF

V gene: TRBV29-1
clone size: many
J gene: TRBJ2-7
D gene: TRBD2
CDR3 DNA: TGCAGCGCTGGGGGACTATTGATCTACGAGCAGTACTTC
CDR3 protein: CSAGGLLIYEQYF

V gene: TRBV28
clone size: .
J gene: TRBJ2-1
D gene: TRBD1
CDR3 DNA: TGTGCCAGCAGGACCTTGAAGGGACAGAGCTACAATGAGCAGTTCTTC
CDR3 protein: CASRTLKGQSYNEQFF

V gene: TRBV2
clone size: many
J gene: TRBJ1-1
D gene: TRBD1
CDR3 DNA: TGTGCCAGCGTGGACGACAGGGGGGGACACACTGAAGCTTTCTTT
CDR3 protein: CASVDDRGGHTEAFF

V gene: TRBV9
clone size: .
J gene: TRBJ2-1
D gene: .
CDR3 DNA: TGTGCCAGCAGCCCTGCCTGGGGCGATGAGCAGTTCTTC
CDR3 protein: CASSPAWGDEQFF

V gene: TRBV3-1
clone size: many
J gene: TRBJ2-3
D gene: TRBD1
CDR3 DNA: TGTGCCAGCAGCCAAGACAGGGGGCGCGACACAGATACGCAGTATTTT
CDR3 protein: CASSQDRGRDTDTQYF

V gene: TRBV6-1
clone size: few
J gene: TRBJ1-1
D gene: .
CDR3 DNA: TGTGCCAGCTCCCCTGGACTGATCACTGAAGCTTTCTTT
CDR3 protein: CASSPGLITEAFF

V gene: TRBV28
clone size: .
J gene: TRBJ1-4
D gene: TRBD1
CDR3 DNA: TGTGCCAGCCTCCAAGCCACGGGACAGGGGAGAGAAAAACTGCTTTTT
CDR3 protein: CASLQATGQGREKLLF

V gene: TRBV20-1
clone size: .
J gene: TRBJ2-7
D gene: .
CDR3 DNA: TGCAGTGCTAGAGATATGGCGGGGGCTGCCTACGAGCAGTACTTC
CDR3 protein: CSARDMAGAAYEQYF

V gene: TRBV29-1
clone size: .
J gene: TRBJ2-3
D gene: TRBD2
CDR3 DNA: TGCAGCGCAGCCGGGACTACAAACACAGATACGCAGTATTTT
CDR3 protein: CSAAGTTNTDTQYF

V gene: TRBV29-1
clone size: few
J gene: TRBJ2-3
D gene: TRBD1
CDR3 DNA: TGCAGCGTTGCCCGAAGACAGGGGCGCACAGATACGCAGTATTTT
CDR3 protein: CSVARRQGRTDTQYF

V gene: TRBV28
clone size: many
J gene: TRBJ1-5
D gene: TRBD1
CDR3 DNA: TGTGCCAGCACCAGCCCGGACAGGGACTCATCGCCCCAGCATTTT
CDR3 protein: CASTSPDRDSSPQHF

V gene: TRBV5-8
clone size: .
J gene: TRBJ1-2
D gene: .
CDR3 DNA: TGTGCCAGCAGCTTGGATGGGTTAGCTAACTATGGCTACACCTTC
CDR3 protein: CASSLDGLANYGYTF

V gene: TRBV6-2/TRBV6-3
clone size: few
J gene: TRBJ2-1
D gene: TRBD2
CDR3 DNA: TGTGCCAGCAGTATTCCGGGACTAGCGTCCTACAATGAGCAGTTCTTC
CDR3 protein: CASSIPGLASYNEQFF

V gene: TRBV7-9
clone size: .
J gene: TRBJ2-7
D gene: .
CDR3 DNA: TGTGCCAGCAGCCCGCGACAGGCCGGCGTATACGAGCAGTACTTC
CDR3 protein: CASSPRQAGVYEQYF

V gene: TRBV9
clone size: few
J gene: TRBJ2-3
D gene: TRBD2
CDR3 DNA: TGTGCCAGCAGCGTAGCTGGACTAGCCACAGATACGCAGTATTTT
CDR3 protein: CASSVAGLATDTQYF

V gene: TRBV28
clone size: many
J gene: TRBJ2-7
D gene: .
CDR3 DNA: TGTGCCAGCAGCCCATATACTTCGACAGGTAACGAGCAGTACTTC
CDR3 protein: CASSPYTSTGNEQYF

V gene: TRBV15
clone size: many
J gene: TRBJ2-1
D gene: .
CDR3 DNA: TGTGCCACCAGCAGAGCTTCCTGGCAATTGAGGCAGGGAAGAAACAATGAGCAGTTCTTC
CDR3 protein: CATSRASWQLRQGRNNEQFF

V gene: TRBV3-1
clone size: many
J gene: TRBJ2-5
D gene: .
CDR3 DNA: TGTGCCAGCAGCCCCCGGGACGGGGAAGAGACCCAGTACTTC
CDR3 protein: CASSPRDGEETQYF

V gene: TRBV14
clone size: many
J gene: TRBJ2-2
D gene: .
CDR3 DNA: TGTGCCAGCAGCCAAGGGGTTACCGGGGAGCTGTTTTTT
CDR3 protein: CASSQGVTGELFF

V gene: TRBV7-9
clone size: many
J gene: TRBJ2-7
D gene: TRBD1
CDR3 DNA: TGTGCCAGCAGTAAACAGGGGGCGTTCTACGAGCAGTACTTC
CDR3 protein: CASSKQGAFYEQYF

V gene: TRBV20-1
clone size: few
J gene: TRBJ1-2
D gene: TRBD1
CDR3 DNA: TGCAGTGTTCCACGGGACAGGTACCATGGCTACACCTTC
CDR3 protein: CSVPRDRYHGYTF

V gene: TRBV5-5
clone size: .
J gene: TRBJ2-5
D gene: .
CDR3 DNA: TGCGCCAGCAAGGGCGGGGCGTTTCTAGATCAAGAGACCCAGTACTTC
CDR3 protein: CASKGGAFLDQETQYF

V gene: TRBV20-1
clone size: .
J gene: TRBJ2-2
D gene: .
CDR3 DNA: TGCAGTGCTAGAGATACTATGCCCGGGGAGCTGTTTTTT
CDR3 protein: CSARDTMPGELFF

V gene: TRBV20-1
clone size: many
J gene: TRBJ2-3
D gene: .
CDR3 DNA: TGCAGTGCTATCGTCTTCCTGGTGACCGCAGATACGCAGTATTTT
CDR3 protein: CSAIVFLVTADTQYF

V gene: TRBV4-1
clone size: few
J gene: TRBJ1-5
D gene: .
CDR3 DNA: TGCGCCAGCAGCCAAGAGATGGGCAGGGTGAAGCCCCAGCATTTT
CDR3 protein: CASSQEMGRVKPQHF

V gene: TRBV7-9
clone size: many
J gene: TRBJ1-1
D gene: .
CDR3 DNA: TGTGCCAGCAGCTTAGAGGGGACAATCAACACTGAAGCCTTCTTT
CDR3 protein: CASSLEGTINTEAFF

V gene: TRBV6-2/TRBV6-3
clone size: .
J gene: TRBJ2-3
D gene: .
CDR3 DNA: TGTGCCAGCAGTTACCGGCGTAGCGGAGATACGCAGTATTTT
CDR3 protein: CASSYRRSGDTQYF

V gene: TRBV6-7
clone size: .
J gene: TRBJ1-6
D gene: .
CDR3 DNA: TGTGCCAGCAGTTACTCATTATCACCCCTCCACTTT
CDR3 protein: CASSYSLSPLHF

V gene: TRBV7-9
clone size: few
J gene: TRBJ1-1
D gene: .
CDR3 DNA: TGTGCCAGCAGCCCCCCATTCCGTGGGGCCACTGAAGCTTTCTTT
CDR3 protein: CASSPPFRGATEAFF

V gene: TRBV12-3/TRBV12-4
clone size: .
J gene: TRBJ2-2
D gene: TRBD2
CDR3 DNA: TGTGCCAGCACAAGCGGGGCCGCGAACACCGGGGAGCTGTTTTTT
CDR3 protein: CASTSGAANTGELFF

V gene: TRBV20-1
clone size: few
J gene: TRBJ1-1
D gene: .
CDR3 DNA: TGCAGTGCCGGTAGAGGGAGGGTGAACACTGAAGCTTTCTTT
CDR3 protein: CSAGRGRVNTEAFF

V gene: TRBV3-1
clone size: few
J gene: TRBJ2-7
D gene: .
CDR3 DNA: TGTGCCAGCAGCCAAGATCCCGGGGGACCCTCCTCCTACGAGCAGTACTTC
CDR3 protein: CASSQDPGGPSSYEQYF

V gene: TRBV11-2
clone size: many
J gene: TRBJ2-7
D gene: .
CDR3 DNA: TGTGCCAGCAGCCGGGCTAGCTCCTACGAGCAGTACTTC
CDR3 protein: CASSRASSYEQYF

V gene: TRBV5-6
clone size: .
J gene: TRBJ2-1
D gene: TRBD2
CDR3 DNA: TGTGCCAGCAGCCGGACTAGCGGGCCCCGGCAGTTCTTC
CDR3 protein: CASSRTSGPRQFF